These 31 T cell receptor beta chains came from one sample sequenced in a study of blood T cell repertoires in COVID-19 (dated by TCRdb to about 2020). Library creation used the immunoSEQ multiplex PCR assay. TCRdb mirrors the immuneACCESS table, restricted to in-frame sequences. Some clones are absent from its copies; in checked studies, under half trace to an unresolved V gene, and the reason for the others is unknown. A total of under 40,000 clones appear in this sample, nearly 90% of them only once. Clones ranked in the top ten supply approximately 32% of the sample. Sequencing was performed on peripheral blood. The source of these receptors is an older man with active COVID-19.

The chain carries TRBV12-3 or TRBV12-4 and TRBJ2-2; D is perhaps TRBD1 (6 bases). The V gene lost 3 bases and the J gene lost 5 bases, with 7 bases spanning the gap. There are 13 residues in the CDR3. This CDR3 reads CASSFRGTGELFF. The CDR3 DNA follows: TGTGCCAGCAGTTTCAGGGGTACCGGGGAGCTGTTTTTT.

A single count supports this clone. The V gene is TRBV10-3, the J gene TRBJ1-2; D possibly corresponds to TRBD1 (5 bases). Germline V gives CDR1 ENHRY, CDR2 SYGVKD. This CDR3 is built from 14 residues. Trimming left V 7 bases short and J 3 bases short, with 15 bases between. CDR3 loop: CAIKGGQGDYGYTF. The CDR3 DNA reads TGTGCCATCAAGGGCGGTCAGGGCGACTATGGCTACACCTTC.

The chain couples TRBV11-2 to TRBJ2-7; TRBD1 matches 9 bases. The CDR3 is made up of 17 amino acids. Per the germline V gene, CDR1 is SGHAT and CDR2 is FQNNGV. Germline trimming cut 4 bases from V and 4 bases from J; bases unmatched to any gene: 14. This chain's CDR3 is CASSSFLGRDRAYEQYF. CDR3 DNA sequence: TGTGCCAGCAGCTCATTTTTGGGCCGGGACAGGGCGTACGAGCAGTACTTC.

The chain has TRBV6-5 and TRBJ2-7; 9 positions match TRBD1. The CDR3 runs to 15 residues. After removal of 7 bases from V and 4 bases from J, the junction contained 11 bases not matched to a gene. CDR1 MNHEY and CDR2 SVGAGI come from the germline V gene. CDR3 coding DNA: TGTGCCAGCAATAATTACAGGGGGCCATGGTACGAGCAGTACTTC. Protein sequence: CASNNYRGPWYEQYF.

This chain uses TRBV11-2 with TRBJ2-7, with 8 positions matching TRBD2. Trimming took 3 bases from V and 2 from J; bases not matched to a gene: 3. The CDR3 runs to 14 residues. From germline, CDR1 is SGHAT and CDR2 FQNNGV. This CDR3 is CASSFQRGPYEQYF. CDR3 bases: TGTGCCAGCAGCTTCCAGCGGGGGCCCTACGAGCAGTACTTC.

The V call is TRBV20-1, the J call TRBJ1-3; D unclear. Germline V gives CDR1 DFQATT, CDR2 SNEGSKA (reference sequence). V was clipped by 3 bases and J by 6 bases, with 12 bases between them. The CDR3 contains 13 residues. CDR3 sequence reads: CSASGGRINTIYF. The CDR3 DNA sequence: TGCAGTGCTAGTGGAGGGAGAATAAACACCATATATTTT.

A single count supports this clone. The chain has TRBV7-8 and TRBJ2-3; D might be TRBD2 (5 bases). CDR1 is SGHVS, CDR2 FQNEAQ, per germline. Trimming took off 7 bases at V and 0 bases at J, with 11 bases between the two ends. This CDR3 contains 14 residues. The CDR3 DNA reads TGTGCCAGCAAGAGGGTTCTAAGCACAGATACGCAGTATTTT. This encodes CASKRVLSTDTQYF.

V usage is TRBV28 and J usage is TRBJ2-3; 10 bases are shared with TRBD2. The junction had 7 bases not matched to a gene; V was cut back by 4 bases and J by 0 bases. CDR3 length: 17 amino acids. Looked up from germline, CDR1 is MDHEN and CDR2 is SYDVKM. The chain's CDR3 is CASSSPTSGVSTDTQYF. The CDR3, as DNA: TGTGCCAGCAGTTCACCTACTAGCGGGGTCAGCACAGATACGCAGTATTTT. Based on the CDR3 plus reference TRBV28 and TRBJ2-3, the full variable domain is DVKVTQSSRYLVKRTGEKVFLECVQDMDHENMFWYRQDPGLGLRLIYFSYDVKMKEKGDIPEGYSVSREKKERFSLILESASTNQTSMYLCASSSPTSGVSTDTQYFGPGTRLTVL.

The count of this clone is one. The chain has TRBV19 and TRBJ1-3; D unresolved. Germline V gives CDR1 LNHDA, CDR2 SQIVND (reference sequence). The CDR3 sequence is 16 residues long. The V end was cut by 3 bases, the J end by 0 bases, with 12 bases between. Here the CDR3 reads CASSIPSGSSGNTIYF. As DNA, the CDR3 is TGTGCCAGTAGTATCCCAAGTGGCAGCTCTGGAAACACCATATATTTT.

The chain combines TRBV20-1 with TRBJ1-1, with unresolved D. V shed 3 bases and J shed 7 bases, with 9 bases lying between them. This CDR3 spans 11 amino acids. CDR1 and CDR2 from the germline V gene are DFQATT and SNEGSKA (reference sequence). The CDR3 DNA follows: TGCAGTGCTAGTATAACGGTTGAAGCTTTCTTT. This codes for CSASITVEAFF.

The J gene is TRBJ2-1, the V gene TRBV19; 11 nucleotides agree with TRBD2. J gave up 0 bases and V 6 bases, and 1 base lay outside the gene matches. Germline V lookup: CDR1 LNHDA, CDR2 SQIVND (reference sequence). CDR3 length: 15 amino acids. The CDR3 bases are TGTGCCAGTAGACTAGCGGGGGCCTCCTACAATGAGCAGTTCTTC. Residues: CASRLAGASYNEQFF. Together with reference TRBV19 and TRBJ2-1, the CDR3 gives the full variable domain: DGGITQSPKYLFRKEGQNVTLSCEQNLNHDAMYWYRQDPGQGLRLIYYSQIVNDFQKGDIAEGYSVSREKKESFPLTVTSAQKNPTAFYLCASRLAGASYNEQFFGPGTRLTVL.

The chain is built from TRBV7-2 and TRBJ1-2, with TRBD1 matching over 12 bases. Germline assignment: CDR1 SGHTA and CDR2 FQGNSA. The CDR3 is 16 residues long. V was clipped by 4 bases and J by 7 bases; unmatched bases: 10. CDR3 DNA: TGTGCCAGCAGCTCCAATCGCGGGACAGGGGGCTCTGGCTACACCTTC. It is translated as CASSSNRGTGGSGYTF.

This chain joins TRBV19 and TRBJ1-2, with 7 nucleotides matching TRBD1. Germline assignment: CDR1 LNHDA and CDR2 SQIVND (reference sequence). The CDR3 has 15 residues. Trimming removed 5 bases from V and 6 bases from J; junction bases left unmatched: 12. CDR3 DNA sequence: TGTGCCAGTAGTCGTCGCAACACAGGGGTCAATGGCTACACCTTC. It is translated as CASSRRNTGVNGYTF.

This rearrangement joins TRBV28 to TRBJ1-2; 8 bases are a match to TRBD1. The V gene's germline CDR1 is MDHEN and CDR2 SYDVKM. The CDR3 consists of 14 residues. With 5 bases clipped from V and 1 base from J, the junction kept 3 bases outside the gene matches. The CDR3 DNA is TGTGCCAGCAGTGGACAGGGCTTTAACTATGGCTACACCTTC. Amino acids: CASSGQGFNYGYTF.

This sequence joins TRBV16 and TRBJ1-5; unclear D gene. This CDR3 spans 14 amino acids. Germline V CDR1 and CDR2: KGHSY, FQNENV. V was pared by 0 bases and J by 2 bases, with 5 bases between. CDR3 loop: CASSQSSGNQPQHF. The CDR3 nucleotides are TGTGCCAGCAGCCAATCGTCTGGCAATCAGCCCCAGCATTTT.

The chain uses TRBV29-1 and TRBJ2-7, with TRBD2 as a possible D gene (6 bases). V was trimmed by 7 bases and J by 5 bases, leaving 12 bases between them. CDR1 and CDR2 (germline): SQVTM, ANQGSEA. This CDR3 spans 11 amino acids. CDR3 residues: CSASGGNEQYF. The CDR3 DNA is TGCAGCGCATCAGGAGGGAACGAGCAGTACTTC.

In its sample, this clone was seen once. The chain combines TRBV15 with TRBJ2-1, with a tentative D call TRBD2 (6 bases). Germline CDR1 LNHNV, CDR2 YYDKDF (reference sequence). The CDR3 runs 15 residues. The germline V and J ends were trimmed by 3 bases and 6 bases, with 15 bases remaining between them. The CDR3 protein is CATSRGRFWLNEQFF. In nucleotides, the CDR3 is TGTGCCACCAGCAGGGGGAGGTTTTGGCTCAATGAGCAGTTCTTC.

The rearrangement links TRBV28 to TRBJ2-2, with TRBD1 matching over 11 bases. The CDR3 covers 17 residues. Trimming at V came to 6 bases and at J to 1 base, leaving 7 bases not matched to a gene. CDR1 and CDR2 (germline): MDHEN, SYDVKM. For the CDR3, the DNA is TGTGCCAGCAGACCGGACAGGGGGCTAATGAACACCGGGGAGCTGTTTTTT. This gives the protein CASRPDRGLMNTGELFF.

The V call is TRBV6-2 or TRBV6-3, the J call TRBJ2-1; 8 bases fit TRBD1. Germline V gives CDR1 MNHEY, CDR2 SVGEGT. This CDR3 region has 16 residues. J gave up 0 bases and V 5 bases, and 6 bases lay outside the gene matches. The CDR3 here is CASSTQGASSYNEQFF. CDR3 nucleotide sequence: TGTGCCAGCAGTACCCAGGGGGCTAGCTCCTACAATGAGCAGTTCTTC.

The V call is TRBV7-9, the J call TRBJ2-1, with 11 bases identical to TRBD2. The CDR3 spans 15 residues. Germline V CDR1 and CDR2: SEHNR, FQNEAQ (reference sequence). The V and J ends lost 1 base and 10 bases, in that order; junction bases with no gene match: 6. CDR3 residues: CASSLVLAGGVEQFF. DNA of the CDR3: TGTGCCAGCAGCTTAGTTCTAGCGGGAGGCGTGGAGCAGTTCTTC.

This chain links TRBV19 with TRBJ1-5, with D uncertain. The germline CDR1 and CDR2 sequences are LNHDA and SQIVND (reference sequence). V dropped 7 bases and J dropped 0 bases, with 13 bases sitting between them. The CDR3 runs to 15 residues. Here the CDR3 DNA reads TGTGCCAGTATCCCCAGGCCTTATAGCAATCAGCCCCAGCATTTT. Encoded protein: CASIPRPYSNQPQHF.

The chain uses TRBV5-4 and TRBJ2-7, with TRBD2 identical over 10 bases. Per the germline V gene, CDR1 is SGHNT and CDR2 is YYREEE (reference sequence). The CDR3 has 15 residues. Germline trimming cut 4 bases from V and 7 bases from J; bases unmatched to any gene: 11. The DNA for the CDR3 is TGTGCCAGCAGCAGGACCTCTAGCGGGAGTTGGGAGCAGTACTTC. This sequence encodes CASSRTSSGSWEQYF.

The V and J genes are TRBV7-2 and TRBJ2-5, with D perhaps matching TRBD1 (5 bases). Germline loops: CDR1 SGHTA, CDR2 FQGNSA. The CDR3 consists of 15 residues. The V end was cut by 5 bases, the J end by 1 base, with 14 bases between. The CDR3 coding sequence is TGTGCCAGCAGCCCCATCTCCACAGGCCAAGAGACCCAGTACTTC. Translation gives CASSPISTGQETQYF.

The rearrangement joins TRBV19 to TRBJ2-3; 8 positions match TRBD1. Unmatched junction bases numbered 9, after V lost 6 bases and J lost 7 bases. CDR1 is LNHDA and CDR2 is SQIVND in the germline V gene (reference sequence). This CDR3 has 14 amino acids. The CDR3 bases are TGTGCCAGTAGAGCCGGGACAGGAATAAATACGCAGTATTTT. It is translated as CASRAGTGINTQYF. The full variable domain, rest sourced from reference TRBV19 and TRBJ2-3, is DGGITQSPKYLFRKEGQNVTLSCEQNLNHDAMYWYRQDPGQGLRLIYYSQIVNDFQKGDIAEGYSVSREKKESFPLTVTSAQKNPTAFYLCASRAGTGINTQYFGPGTRLTVL.

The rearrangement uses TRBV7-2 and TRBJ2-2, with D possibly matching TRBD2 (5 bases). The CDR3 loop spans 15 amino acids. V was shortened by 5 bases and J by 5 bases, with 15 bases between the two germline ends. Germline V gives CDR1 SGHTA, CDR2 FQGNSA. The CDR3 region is CASSPDPKRTGELFF. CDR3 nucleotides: TGTGCCAGCAGCCCCGACCCAAAGCGGACCGGGGAGCTGTTTTTT. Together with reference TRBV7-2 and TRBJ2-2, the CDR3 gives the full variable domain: GAGVSQSPSNKVTEKGKDVELRCDPISGHTALYWYRQSLGQGLEFLIYFQGNSAPDKSGLPSDRFSAERTGGSVSTLTIQRTQQEDSAVYLCASSPDPKRTGELFFGEGSRLTVL.

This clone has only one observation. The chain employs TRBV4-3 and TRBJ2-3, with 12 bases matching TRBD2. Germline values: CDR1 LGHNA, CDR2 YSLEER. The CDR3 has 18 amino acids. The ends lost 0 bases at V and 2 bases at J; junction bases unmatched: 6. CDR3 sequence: CASSQDRGTSGLTDTQYF. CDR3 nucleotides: TGCGCCAGCAGCCAAGATAGGGGGACTAGCGGGCTCACAGATACGCAGTATTTT.

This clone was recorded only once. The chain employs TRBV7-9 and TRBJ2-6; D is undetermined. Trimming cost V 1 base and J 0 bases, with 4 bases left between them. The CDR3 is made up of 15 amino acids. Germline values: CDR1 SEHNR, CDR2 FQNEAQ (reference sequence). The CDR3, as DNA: TGTGCCAGCAGCTTAGGCGTCTCTGGGGCCAACGTCCTGACTTTC. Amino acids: CASSLGVSGANVLTF.

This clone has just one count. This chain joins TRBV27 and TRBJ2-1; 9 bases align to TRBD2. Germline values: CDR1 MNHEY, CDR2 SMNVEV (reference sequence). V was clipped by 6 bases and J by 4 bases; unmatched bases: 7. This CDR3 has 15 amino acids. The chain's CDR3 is CASSLGTSRYNEQFF. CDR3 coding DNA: TGTGCCAGCAGCCTCGGGACTAGCAGATACAATGAGCAGTTCTTC.

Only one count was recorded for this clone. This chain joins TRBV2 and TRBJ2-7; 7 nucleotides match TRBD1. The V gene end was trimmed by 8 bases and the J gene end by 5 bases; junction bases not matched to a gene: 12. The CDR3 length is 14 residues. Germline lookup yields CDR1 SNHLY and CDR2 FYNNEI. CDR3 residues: CASEGAGLNDEQYF. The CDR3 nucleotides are TGTGCCAGCGAGGGGGCAGGGCTGAACGACGAGCAGTACTTC. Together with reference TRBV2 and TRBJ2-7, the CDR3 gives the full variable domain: EPEVTQTPSHQVTQMGQEVILRCVPISNHLYFYWYRQILGQKVEFLVSFYNNEISEKSEIFDDQFSVERPDGSNFTLKIRSTKLEDSAMYFCASEGAGLNDEQYFGPGTRLTVT.

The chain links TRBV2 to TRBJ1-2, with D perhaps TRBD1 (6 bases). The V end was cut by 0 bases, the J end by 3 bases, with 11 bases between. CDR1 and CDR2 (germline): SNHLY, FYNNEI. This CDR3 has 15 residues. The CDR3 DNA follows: TGTGCCAGCAGTGAAGCGGGGGCAGGGTACTATGGCTACACCTTC. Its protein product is CASSEAGAGYYGYTF. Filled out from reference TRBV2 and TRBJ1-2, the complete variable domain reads EPEVTQTPSHQVTQMGQEVILRCVPISNHLYFYWYRQILGQKVEFLVSFYNNEISEKSEIFDDQFSVERPDGSNFTLKIRSTKLEDSAMYFCASSEAGAGYYGYTFGSGTRLTVV.

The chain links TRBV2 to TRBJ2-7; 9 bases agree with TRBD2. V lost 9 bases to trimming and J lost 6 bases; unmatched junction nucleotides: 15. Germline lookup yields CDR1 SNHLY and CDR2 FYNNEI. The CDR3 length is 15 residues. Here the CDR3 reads CASKLGGTSRIEQYF. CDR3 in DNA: TGTGCCAGTAAACTCGGGGGGACTAGCAGAATCGAGCAGTACTTC.